These 13 T cell receptor beta chains were sequenced from one sample in a study of blood T cell repertoires in COVID-19. Here immunoSEQ multiplex PCR was the method, and the copy in TCRdb shows in-frame clones only, minus some. The table shows about 190,000 clones, with 70% to 90% occurring only once. Sequences were obtained from peripheral blood. These receptors were taken from a woman in her 40s who had recovered from COVID-19.

This chain uses TRBV5-1 with TRBJ2-2, with 10 bases matching TRBD2. This CDR3 has 19 residues. The junction had 14 bases not matched to a gene; V was cut back by 0 bases and J by 6 bases. Germline V gives CDR1 SGHRS, CDR2 YFSETQ. CDR3 loop: CASSLGASGRGLQAGELFF. CDR3 DNA: TGCGCCAGCAGCTTGGGGGCTAGCGGGAGAGGTTTACAAGCCGGGGAGCTGTTTTTT.

The gene calls are TRBV28 and TRBJ1-1; 8 positions agree with TRBD1. Germline CDR1 MDHEN, CDR2 SYDVKM. V lost 7 bases to trimming and J lost 9 bases; unmatched junction nucleotides: 13. This CDR3 contains 14 residues. The CDR3 loop is CASTFGQGPDKAFF. DNA of the CDR3: TGTGCCAGCACCTTTGGACAGGGCCCTGATAAAGCTTTCTTT.

The genes are TRBV18 and TRBJ2-3, with 11 bases fitting TRBD2. Germline lookup yields CDR1 KGHSH and CDR2 LQKENI. Unmatched junction bases numbered 14, after V lost 3 bases and J lost 6 bases. The CDR3 contains 18 residues. CDR3 residues: CASSPRTVLAGEGDTQYF. Written as DNA, the CDR3 is TGTGCCAGCTCACCCCGCACCGTACTAGCGGGAGAGGGGGATACGCAGTATTTT.

V gene TRBV15 combines with J gene TRBJ2-6, with 10 bases identical to TRBD1. CDR3 length: 17 residues. Germline trimming cut 4 bases from V and 1 base from J; bases unmatched to any gene: 4. Germline assignment: CDR1 LNHNV and CDR2 YYDKDF (reference sequence). In DNA, the CDR3 is TGTGCCACCAGCACTCGACAGGGGGCGTCTGGGGCCAACGTCCTGACTTTC. Its protein product is CATSTRQGASGANVLTF.

This clone was counted a single time. V usage is TRBV30 and J usage is TRBJ2-3; 12 bases are a match to TRBD2. J gave up 1 base and V 7 bases, and 6 bases lay outside the gene matches. CDR3 length equals 15 residues. Germline CDR1 is GTSNPN and CDR2 is SVGIG (reference sequence). This CDR3 is CASYRLAGGTDTQYF. In nucleotides, the CDR3 is TGTGCCTCCTACAGACTAGCGGGAGGCACAGATACGCAGTATTTT.

In its sample, this clone was seen once. The chain is built from TRBV5-6 and TRBJ1-1, with D possibly being TRBD1 (5 bases). This CDR3 comprises 16 residues. CDR1 and CDR2 (germline): SGHDT, YYEEEE. V lost 2 bases, J lost 3 bases, and 17 bases lay in between. The CDR3 spells CASSLPQFRADTEAFF. The CDR3 DNA is TGTGCCAGCAGCTTACCCCAATTCAGGGCCGACACTGAAGCTTTCTTT. Looking up the rest from reference TRBV5-6 and TRBJ1-1 gives the full variable domain: DAGVTQSPTHLIKTRGQQVTLRCSPKSGHDTVSWYQQALGQGPQFIFQYYEEEERQRGNFPDRFSGHQFPNYSSELNVNALLLGDSALYLCASSLPQFRADTEAFFGQGTRLTVV.

V gene TRBV7-3 combines with J gene TRBJ2-2; 10 bases line up with TRBD2. The length of the CDR3 is 17 residues. Germline loops: CDR1 SGHTA, CDR2 FQGTGA. V trimming: 2 bases; J trimming: 6 bases; junction bases outside the gene matches: 9. CDR3 in amino acids: CASSLSALAGMAGELFF. The CDR3 DNA reads TGTGCCAGCAGCTTATCCGCACTAGCGGGAATGGCCGGGGAGCTGTTTTTT. The whole variable domain, filled in from reference TRBV7-3 and TRBJ2-2, reads GAGVSQTPSNKVTEKGKYVELRCDPISGHTALYWYRQSLGQGPEFLIYFQGTGAADDSGLPNDRFFAVRPEGSVSTLKIQRTERGDSAVYLCASSLSALAGMAGELFFGEGSRLTVL.

V and J are TRBV5-1 and TRBJ2-5; a weak D match, TRBD1 (7 bases). V was pared by 3 bases and J by 4 bases, with 13 bases between. The CDR3 length is 14 residues. Germline CDR1 reads SGHRS; CDR2 reads YFSETQ. CDR3 protein: CASSSQGGIETQYF. CDR3 coding DNA: TGCGCCAGCAGCTCCCAGGGGGGTATAGAGACCCAGTACTTC. The whole variable domain, filled in from reference TRBV5-1 and TRBJ2-5, reads KAGVTQTPRYLIKTRGQQVTLSCSPISGHRSVSWYQQTPGQGLQFLFEYFSETQRNKGNFPGRFSGRQFSNSRSEMNVSTLELGDSALYLCASSSQGGIETQYFGPGTRLLVL.

J is TRBJ2-1 and V is TRBV4-3; no clear D gene. Germline V lookup: CDR1 LGHNA, CDR2 YSLEER. The CDR3 spans 16 residues. V lost 0 bases and J 2 bases, leaving 11 bases between the germline ends. The CDR3 region has the DNA TGCGCCAGCAGCCAAGAACTCGACTTCCCCTACAATGAGCAGTTCTTC. Protein: CASSQELDFPYNEQFF.

This chain links TRBV3-1 (or the pseudogene TRBV3-2) with TRBJ2-2, with D maybe TRBD2 (6 bases). Trimming cost V 3 bases and J 5 bases, with 13 bases left between them. In germline, CDR1 is LGHDT, CDR2 YNNKEL (reference sequence). This CDR3 region has 15 residues. CDR3 sequence: CASSQLGGGTGELFF. The CDR3 DNA reads TGTGCCAGCAGCCAGTTGGGAGGCGGTACCGGGGAGCTGTTTTTT.

This chain joins TRBV29-1 and TRBJ1-5; TRBD1 might be the D (6 bases). Trimming took 4 bases from V and 5 from J, leaving 12 bases between them. Looked up from germline, CDR1 is SQVTM and CDR2 is ANQGSEA. There are 13 residues in the CDR3. CDR3 loop: CSVGSGVDQPQHF. The CDR3 coding sequence is TGCAGCGTTGGATCAGGGGTGGATCAGCCCCAGCATTTT.

This clone was seen once. The chain employs TRBV4-2 and TRBJ2-7, with 13 bases matching TRBD2. There are 17 residues in the CDR3. Trimming cost V 4 bases and J 3 bases; bases outside gene matches: 9. CDR1 and CDR2 from the germline V gene are LGHNA and YNFKEQ. The CDR3 nucleotides read TGTGCCAGCAGCCCGACTAGCGGGAGGAGCTCGGTCTACGAGCAGTACTTC. As protein: CASSPTSGRSSVYEQYF.

V usage is TRBV19 and J usage is TRBJ2-3, with a weak D call TRBD1 (5 bases). CDR3 length equals 15 residues. Germline V gene data show CDR1 as LNHDA and CDR2 as SQIVND (reference sequence). The V and J ends lost 1 base and 2 bases respectively, with 10 bases between them. CDR3 protein: CASSIVTGTTDTQYF. Written as DNA, the CDR3 is TGTGCCAGTAGTATAGTAACAGGCACCACAGATACGCAGTATTTT.